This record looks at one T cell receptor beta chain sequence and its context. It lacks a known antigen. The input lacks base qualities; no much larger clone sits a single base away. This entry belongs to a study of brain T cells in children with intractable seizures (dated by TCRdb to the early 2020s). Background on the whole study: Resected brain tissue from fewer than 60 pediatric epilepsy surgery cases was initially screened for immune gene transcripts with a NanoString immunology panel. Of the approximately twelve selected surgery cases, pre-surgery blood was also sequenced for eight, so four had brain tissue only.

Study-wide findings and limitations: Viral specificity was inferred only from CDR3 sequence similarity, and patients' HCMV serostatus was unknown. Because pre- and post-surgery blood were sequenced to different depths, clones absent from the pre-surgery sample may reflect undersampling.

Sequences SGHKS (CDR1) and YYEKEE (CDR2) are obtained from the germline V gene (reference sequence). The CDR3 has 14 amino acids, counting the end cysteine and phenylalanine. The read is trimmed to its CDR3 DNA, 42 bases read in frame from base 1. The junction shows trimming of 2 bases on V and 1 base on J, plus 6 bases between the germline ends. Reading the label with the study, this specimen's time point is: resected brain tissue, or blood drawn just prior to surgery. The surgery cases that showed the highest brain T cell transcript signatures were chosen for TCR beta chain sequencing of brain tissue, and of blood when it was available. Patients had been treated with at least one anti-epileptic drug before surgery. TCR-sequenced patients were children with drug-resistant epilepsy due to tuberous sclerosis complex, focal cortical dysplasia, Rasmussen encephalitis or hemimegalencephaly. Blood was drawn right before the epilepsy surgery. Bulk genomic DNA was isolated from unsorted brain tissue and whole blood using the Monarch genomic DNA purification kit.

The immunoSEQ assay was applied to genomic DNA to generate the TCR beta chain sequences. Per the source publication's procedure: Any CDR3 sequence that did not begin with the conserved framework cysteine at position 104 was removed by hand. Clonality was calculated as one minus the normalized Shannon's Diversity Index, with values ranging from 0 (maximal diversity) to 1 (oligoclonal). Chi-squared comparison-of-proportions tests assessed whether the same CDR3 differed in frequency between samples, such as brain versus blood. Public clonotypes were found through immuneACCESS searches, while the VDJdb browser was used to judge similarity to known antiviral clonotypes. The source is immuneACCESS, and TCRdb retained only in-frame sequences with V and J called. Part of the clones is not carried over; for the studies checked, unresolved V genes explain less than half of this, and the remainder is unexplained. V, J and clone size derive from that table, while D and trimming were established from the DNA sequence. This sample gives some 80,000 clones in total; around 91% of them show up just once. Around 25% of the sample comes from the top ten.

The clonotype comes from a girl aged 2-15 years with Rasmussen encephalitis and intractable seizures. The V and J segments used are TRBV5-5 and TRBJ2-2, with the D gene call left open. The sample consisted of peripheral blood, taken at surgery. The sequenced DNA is TGTGCCAGCAGCTTCGCACTGAACACCGGGGAGCTGTTTTTT. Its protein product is CASSFALNTGELFF.